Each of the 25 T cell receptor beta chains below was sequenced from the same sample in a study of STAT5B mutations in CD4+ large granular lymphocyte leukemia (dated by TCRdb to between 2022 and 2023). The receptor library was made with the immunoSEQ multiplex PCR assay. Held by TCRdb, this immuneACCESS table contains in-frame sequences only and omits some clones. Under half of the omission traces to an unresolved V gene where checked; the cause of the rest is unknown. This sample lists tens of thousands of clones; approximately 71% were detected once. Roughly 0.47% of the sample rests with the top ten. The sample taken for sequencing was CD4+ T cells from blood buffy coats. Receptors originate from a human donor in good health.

The DNA of the CDR3 is TGTGCCAGCAGCTTTAAGGACAGAGATGGTAGCTACACCTTC. This sequence encodes CASSFKDRDGSYTF. V gene TRBV5-6 combines with J gene TRBJ1-2; a possible D gene is TRBD1 (6 bases). Germline CDR1 SGHDT, CDR2 YYEEEE. There are 14 residues in the CDR3. V was clipped by 2 bases and J by 9 bases, with 17 bases between them.

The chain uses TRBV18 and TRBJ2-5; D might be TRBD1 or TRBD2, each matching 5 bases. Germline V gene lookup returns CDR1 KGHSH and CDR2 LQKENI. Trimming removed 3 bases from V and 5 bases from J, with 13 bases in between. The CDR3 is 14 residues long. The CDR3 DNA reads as TGTGCCAGCTCACCCCTCAGTGGGGACGAGACCCAGTACTTC. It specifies CASSPLSGDETQYF.

Here the CDR3 DNA reads TGTGCCAGCAGTCAGGACTCCGTCCCGAATTCACCCCTCCACTTT. Translated: CASSQDSVPNSPLHF. The chain is built from TRBV28 and TRBJ1-6; D is unclear. Germline V gives CDR1 MDHEN, CDR2 SYDVKM. V dropped 5 bases and J dropped 7 bases, with 15 bases sitting between them. This CDR3 has 15 residues.

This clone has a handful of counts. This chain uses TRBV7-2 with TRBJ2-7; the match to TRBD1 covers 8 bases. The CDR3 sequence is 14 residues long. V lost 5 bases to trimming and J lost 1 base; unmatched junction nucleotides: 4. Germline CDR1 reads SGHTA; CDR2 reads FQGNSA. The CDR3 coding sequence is TGTGCCAGCAGCCTGAGACAGGGGTCCTACGAGCAGTACTTC. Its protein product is CASSLRQGSYEQYF.

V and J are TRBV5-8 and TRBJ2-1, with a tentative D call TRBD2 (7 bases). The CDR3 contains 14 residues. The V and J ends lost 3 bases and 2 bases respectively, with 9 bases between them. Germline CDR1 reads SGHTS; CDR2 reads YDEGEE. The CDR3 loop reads CASSWGGPYNEQFF. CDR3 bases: TGTGCCAGCAGCTGGGGGGGGCCCTACAATGAGCAGTTCTTC.

The chain's CDR3 is CASRRQGRYEQYF. Written as DNA, the CDR3 is TGTGCCAGCAGACGACAGGGTCGCTACGAGCAGTACTTC. The chain carries TRBV14 and TRBJ2-7; TRBD1 matches 7 bases. The V segment lost 6 bases and the J segment 3 bases; nucleotides outside the gene matches: 5. The CDR3 sequence is 13 residues long. CDR1 and CDR2 (germline): SGHDN, FVKESK.

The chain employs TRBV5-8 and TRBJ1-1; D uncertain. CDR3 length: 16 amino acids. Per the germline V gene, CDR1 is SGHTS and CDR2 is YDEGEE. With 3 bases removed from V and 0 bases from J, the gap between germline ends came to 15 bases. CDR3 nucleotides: TGTGCCAGCAGCTGGACGGCACTGGGGTTGAACACTGAAGCTTTCTTT. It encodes CASSWTALGLNTEAFF.

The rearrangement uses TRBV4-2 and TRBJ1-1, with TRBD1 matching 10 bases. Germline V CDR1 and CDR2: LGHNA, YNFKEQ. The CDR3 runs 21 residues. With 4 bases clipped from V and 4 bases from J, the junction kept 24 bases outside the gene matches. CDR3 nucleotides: TGTGCCAGCAGCCGCATAACCTCCACGGGACAGGGGCGCCGGGGTCGCACTGAAGCTTTCTTT. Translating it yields CASSRITSTGQGRRGRTEAFF.

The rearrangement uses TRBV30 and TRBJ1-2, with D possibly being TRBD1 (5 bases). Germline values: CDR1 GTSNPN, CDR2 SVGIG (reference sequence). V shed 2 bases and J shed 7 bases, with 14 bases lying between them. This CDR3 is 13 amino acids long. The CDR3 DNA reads TGTGCCTGGAGTATGTCAGGGTCTCGTGGCTACACCTTC. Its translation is CAWSMSGSRGYTF.

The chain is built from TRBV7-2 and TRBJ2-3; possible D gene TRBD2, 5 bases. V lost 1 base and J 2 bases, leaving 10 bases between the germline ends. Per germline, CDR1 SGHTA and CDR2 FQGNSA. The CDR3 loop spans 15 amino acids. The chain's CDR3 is CASSLESGITDTQYF. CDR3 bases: TGTGCCAGCAGCTTAGAATCGGGGATCACAGATACGCAGTATTTT. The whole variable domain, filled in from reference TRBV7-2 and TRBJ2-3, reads GAGVSQSPSNKVTEKGKDVELRCDPISGHTALYWYRQSLGQGLEFLIYFQGNSAPDKSGLPSDRFSAERTGGSVSTLTIQRTQQEDSAVYLCASSLESGITDTQYFGPGTRLTVL.

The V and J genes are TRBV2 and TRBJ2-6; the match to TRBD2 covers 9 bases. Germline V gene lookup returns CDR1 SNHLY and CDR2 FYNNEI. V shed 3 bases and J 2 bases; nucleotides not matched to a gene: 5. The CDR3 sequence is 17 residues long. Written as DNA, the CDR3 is TGTGCCAGCAGTGATTGGGCGGGGGGGACTGGGGCCAACGTCCTGACTTTC. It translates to CASSDWAGGTGANVLTF.

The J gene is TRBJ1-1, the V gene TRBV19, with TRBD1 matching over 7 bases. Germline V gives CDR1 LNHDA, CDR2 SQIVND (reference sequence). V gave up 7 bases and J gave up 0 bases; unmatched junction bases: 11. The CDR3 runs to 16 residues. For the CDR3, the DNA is TGTGCCAGTACCGACAGGGATTGGGACATGAACACTGAAGCTTTCTTT. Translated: CASTDRDWDMNTEAFF.

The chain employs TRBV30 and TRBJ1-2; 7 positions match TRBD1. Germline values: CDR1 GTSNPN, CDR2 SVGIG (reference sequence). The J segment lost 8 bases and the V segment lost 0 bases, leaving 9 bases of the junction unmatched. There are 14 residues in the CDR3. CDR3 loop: CAWSVLGGAGGYTF. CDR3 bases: TGTGCCTGGAGTGTACTAGGGGGCGCGGGAGGCTACACCTTC. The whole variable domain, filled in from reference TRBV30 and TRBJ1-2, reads SQTIHQWPATLVQPVGSPLSLECTVEGTSNPNLYWYRQAAGRGLQLLFYSVGIGQISSEVPQNLSASRPQDRQFILSSKKLLLSDSGFYLCAWSVLGGAGGYTFGSGTRLTVV.

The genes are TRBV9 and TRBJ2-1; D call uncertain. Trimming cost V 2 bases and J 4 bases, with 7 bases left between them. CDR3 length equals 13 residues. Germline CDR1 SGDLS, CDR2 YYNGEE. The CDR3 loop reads CASSVRLYNEQFF. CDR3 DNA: TGTGCCAGCAGCGTTCGCTTATACAATGAGCAGTTCTTC.

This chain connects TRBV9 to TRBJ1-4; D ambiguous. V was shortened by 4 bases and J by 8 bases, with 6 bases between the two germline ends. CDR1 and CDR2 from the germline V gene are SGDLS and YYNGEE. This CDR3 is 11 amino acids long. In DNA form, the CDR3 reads TGTGCCAGCAGCCCCGGAGAAAAACTGTTTTTT. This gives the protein CASSPGEKLFF. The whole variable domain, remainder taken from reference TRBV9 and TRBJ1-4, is DSGVTQTPKHLITATGQRVTLRCSPRSGDLSVYWYQQSLDQGLQFLIQYYNGEERAKGNILERFSAQQFPDLHSELNLSSLELGDSALYFCASSPGEKLFFGSGTQLSVL.

CDR3 DNA: TGTGCCAGCAGTAACAGGGCCCATGAGCAGTTCTTC. Protein sequence: CASSNRAHEQFF. This chain uses TRBV6-6 with TRBJ2-1; TRBD1 is a possible D gene (6 bases). The length of the CDR3 is 12 residues. V was pared by 5 bases and J by 8 bases, with 10 bases between. CDR1 is MNHNY, CDR2 SVGAGI, per germline (reference sequence).

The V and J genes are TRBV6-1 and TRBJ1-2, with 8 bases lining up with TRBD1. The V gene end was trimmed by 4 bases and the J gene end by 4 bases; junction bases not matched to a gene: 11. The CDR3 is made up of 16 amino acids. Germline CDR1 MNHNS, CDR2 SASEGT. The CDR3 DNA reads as TGTGCCAGCAGTGTCGCCAAGGACAGGGCTACCTATGGCTACACCTTC. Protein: CASSVAKDRATYGYTF.

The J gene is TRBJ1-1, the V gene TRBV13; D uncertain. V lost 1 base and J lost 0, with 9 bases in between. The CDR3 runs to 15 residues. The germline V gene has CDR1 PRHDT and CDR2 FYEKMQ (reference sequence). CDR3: CASSLDGELNTEAFF. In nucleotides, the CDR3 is TGTGCCAGCAGCTTAGATGGGGAGCTGAACACTGAAGCTTTCTTT.

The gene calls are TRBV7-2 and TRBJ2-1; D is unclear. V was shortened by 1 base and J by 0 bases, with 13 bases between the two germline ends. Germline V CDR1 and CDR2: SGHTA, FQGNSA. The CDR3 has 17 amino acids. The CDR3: CASSLVSLGSSYNEQFF. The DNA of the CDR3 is TGTGCCAGCAGCTTAGTATCTTTGGGGTCCTCCTACAATGAGCAGTTCTTC. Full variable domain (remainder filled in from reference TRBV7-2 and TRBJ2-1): GAGVSQSPSNKVTEKGKDVELRCDPISGHTALYWYRQSLGQGLEFLIYFQGNSAPDKSGLPSDRFSAERTGGSVSTLTIQRTQQEDSAVYLCASSLVSLGSSYNEQFFGPGTRLTVL.

CDR3 protein: CASSSPGQGWNYGYTF. Here the CDR3 DNA reads TGTGCCAGCAGTTCCCCGGGGCAGGGGTGGAACTATGGCTACACCTTC. The rearrangement uses TRBV6-5 and TRBJ1-2, with a weak D call TRBD1 (6 bases). Germline V gene data show CDR1 as MNHEY and CDR2 as SVGAGI. The CDR3 runs 16 residues. V lost 4 bases, J lost 2 bases, and 17 bases lay in between.

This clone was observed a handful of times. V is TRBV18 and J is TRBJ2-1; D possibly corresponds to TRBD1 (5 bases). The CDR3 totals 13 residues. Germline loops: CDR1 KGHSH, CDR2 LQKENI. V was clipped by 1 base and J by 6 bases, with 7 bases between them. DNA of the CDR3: TGTGCCAGCTCACCACGACAGATCAATGAGCAGTTCTTC. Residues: CASSPRQINEQFF.

The CDR3 loop reads CASSGTVHNSPLHF. For the CDR3, the DNA is TGTGCCAGCTCCGGGACAGTTCATAATTCACCCCTCCACTTT. This chain uses TRBV18 with TRBJ1-6; 7 bases match TRBD1. The CDR3 runs 14 residues. With V trimmed by 6 bases and J by 5 bases, 4 bases remained unmatched. Germline loops: CDR1 KGHSH, CDR2 LQKENI.

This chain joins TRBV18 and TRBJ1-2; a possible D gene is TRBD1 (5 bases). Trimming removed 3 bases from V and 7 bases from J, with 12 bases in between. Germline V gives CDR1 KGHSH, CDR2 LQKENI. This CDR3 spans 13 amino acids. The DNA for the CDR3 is TGTGCCAGCTCACCCCAGGGAGAGAGTGGCTACACCTTC. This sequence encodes CASSPQGESGYTF.

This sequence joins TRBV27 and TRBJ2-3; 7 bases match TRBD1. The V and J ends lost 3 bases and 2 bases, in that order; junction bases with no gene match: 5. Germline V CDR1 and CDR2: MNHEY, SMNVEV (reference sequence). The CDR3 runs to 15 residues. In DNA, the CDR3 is TGTGCCAGCAGTTTCGTTGGGACAGACACAGATACGCAGTATTTT. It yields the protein CASSFVGTDTDTQYF.

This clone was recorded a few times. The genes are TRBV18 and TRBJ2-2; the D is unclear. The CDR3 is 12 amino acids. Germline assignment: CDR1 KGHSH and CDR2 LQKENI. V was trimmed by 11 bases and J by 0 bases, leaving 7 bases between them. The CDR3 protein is CAGGSNTGELFF. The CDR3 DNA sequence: TGTGCCGGTGGATCGAACACCGGGGAGCTGTTTTTT.